This TCR beta chain was captured in a study of breast tumors, draining lymph nodes, adjacent tissues. TCRdb itself ran the multiplex PCR reads through MiXCR, one entry per CDR3 protein. The profile shows roughly 100,000 distinct CDR3 sequences, approximately 28% of them singletons. Broader study findings: Tumors had less TCR diversity than lymph nodes, more than nontumor tissue.

As to this clonotype: The antigen remains unidentified. The CDR3 does not end in the conserved phenylalanine or tryptophan, so this is likely a read error.

The lymph nodes were axillary draining lymph nodes from breast cancer patients. The sample taken for sequencing was axillary lymph node tissue. The clonotype originates from a female donor with breast cancer. Some clones in this sample may be carry-over from other donors' samples.

CDR3 sequence (DNA): TGTGCCAGCATTGACCCGACTCGAACTAGCACAGATACGCAGTATGTG. Translating it yields CASIDPTRTSTDTQYV. V and J are TRBV9 and TRBJ2-3; D is undetermined. Germline assignment: CDR1 SGDLS and CDR2 YYNGEE. The CDR3 extends over 16 amino acids. V lost 6 bases and J lost 0, with 17 bases in between.